The 7 T cell receptor beta chains in this list originate from one sample, sequenced in a study of human T cells and chemical hapten exposure. TCRdb reprocessed the RACE reads with MiXCR, giving one entry per CDR3 protein. The repertoire holds some 400,000 distinct CDR3 sequences, more than 4.5% seen once, with 2% to 2.5% in the top ten. Sample time point: patch test 1, 2 weeks after DPC sensitization. Described treatment: therapeutic diphenylcyclopropenone sensitization with weekly scalp DPC. The material was whole blood, obtained in connection with sensitization to the hapten diphenylcyclopropenone (DPC). Receptor source: a woman aged 50 to 60 with alopecia areata. Some clones in this sample may be carry-over from other donors' samples.

The CDR3 sequence is CSARGPVAKNIQYF. The DNA of the CDR3 is TGCAGTGCTCGCGGACCCGTAGCCAAAAACATTCAGTACTTC. This chain links TRBV20-1 with TRBJ2-4; the D is unclear. CDR3 length equals 14 residues. V gave up 5 bases and J gave up 0 bases, with 11 bases separating them. Per the germline V gene, CDR1 is DFQATT and CDR2 is SNEGSKA (reference sequence).

This clonotype came up many times. The chain recombines TRBV6-6 with TRBJ2-7; 8 positions match TRBD1. Unmatched junction bases numbered 8, after V lost 2 bases and J lost 2 bases. From germline, CDR1 is MNHNY and CDR2 SVGAGI (reference sequence). The CDR3 spans 16 residues. Here the CDR3 reads CASSYPGQEATYEQYF. The CDR3 nucleotides read TGTGCCAGCAGTTACCCGGGACAGGAAGCAACCTACGAGCAGTACTTC.

The rearrangement links TRBV7-8 to TRBJ2-7, with D perhaps matching TRBD1 (5 bases). Looked up from germline, CDR1 is SGHVS and CDR2 is FQNEAQ. The CDR3 loop spans 13 amino acids. The V gene lost 5 bases and the J gene lost 3 bases, with 11 bases spanning the gap. The CDR3 here is CASSPVRGYEQYF. The CDR3 bases are TGTGCCAGCAGCCCCGTTAGGGGCTACGAGCAGTACTTC.

This clonotype was observed a few times. The J gene is TRBJ2-7, the V gene TRBV20-1; 10 nucleotides match TRBD2. V trimming: 5 bases; J trimming: 5 bases; junction bases outside the gene matches: 12. Germline CDR1 is DFQATT and CDR2 is SNEGSKA (reference sequence). The CDR3 length is 15 residues. CDR3 DNA sequence: TGCAGTGCTTCCCGTGCTAGCGGGAGCGTAAACGAGCAGTACTTC. Protein product: CSASRASGSVNEQYF.

This clonotype has a handful of counts. The chain joins TRBV6-4 to TRBJ1-1, with a weak D call TRBD1 (5 bases). CDR3 length: 13 amino acids. V dropped 6 bases and J dropped 6 bases, with 14 bases sitting between them. Germline values: CDR1 MRHNA, CDR2 SNTAGT. CDR3 DNA sequence: TGTGCCAGCAGGGTCGGGGGGGGTTCTGAAGCTTTCTTT. Protein: CASRVGGGSEAFF.

This clonotype was observed many times. V and J are TRBV7-8 and TRBJ2-3, with 12 bases aligning to TRBD2. The CDR3 is 17 residues long. Germline CDR1 is SGHVS and CDR2 is FQNEAQ. Trimming cost V 4 bases and J 2 bases; bases outside gene matches: 7. The chain's CDR3 is CASSSRLAGATTDTQYF. Here the CDR3 DNA reads TGTGCCAGCAGCTCCAGACTAGCGGGGGCGACCACAGATACGCAGTATTTT.

J is TRBJ1-1 and V is TRBV10-3, with 11 bases aligning to TRBD1. CDR1 and CDR2 from the germline V gene are ENHRY and SYGVKD. Losses at the gene ends were 0 bases for V and 3 bases for J; bases not matched to a gene: 3. This CDR3 comprises 16 residues. The CDR3 DNA follows: TGTGCCATCAGTGAGTCGGGGGACAGGGGGGACACTGAAGCTTTCTTT. Protein product: CAISESGDRGDTEAFF.